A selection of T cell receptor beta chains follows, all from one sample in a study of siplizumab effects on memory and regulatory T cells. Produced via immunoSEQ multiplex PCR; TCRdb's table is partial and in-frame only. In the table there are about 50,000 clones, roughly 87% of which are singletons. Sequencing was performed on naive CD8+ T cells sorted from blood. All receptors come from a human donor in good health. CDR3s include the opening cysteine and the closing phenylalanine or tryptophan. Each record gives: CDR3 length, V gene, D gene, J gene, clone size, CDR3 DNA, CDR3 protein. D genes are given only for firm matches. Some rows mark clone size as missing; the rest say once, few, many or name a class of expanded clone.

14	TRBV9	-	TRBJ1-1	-	TGTGCCAGCAGCGTAATATCGGGGAGCACTGAAGCTTTCTTT	CASSVISGSTEAFF
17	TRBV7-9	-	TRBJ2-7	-	TGTGCCAGCAGCTTCCTACCTGACTCAGGGGAAAGCTACGAGCAGTACTTC	CASSFLPDSGESYEQYF
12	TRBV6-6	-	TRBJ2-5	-	TGTGCCAGCAGTTTCGACGGAGAGACCCAGTACTTC	CASSFDGETQYF
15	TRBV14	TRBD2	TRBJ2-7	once	TGTGCCAGCAGCCAGACTAGCGGGAGTCTCTACGAGCAGTACTTC	CASSQTSGSLYEQYF
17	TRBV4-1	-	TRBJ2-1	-	TGCGCCAGCAGCCAAGATCAAAGGGCACTTAGCCTCAATGAGCAGTTCTTC	CASSQDQRALSLNEQFF
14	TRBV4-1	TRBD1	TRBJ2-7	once	TGCGCCAGCAGCCAGCGGGGACAGGTGTACGAGCAGTACTTC	CASSQRGQVYEQYF
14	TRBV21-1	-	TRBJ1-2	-	TGTGCCACCCGCCGACAGGGATGGGAGTATGGCTACACCTTC	CATRRQGWEYGYTF
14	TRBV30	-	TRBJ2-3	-	TGTGCCTGGTCTGGGAGGGGGACAAAAACTACGCAGTATTTT	CAWSGRGTKTTQYF
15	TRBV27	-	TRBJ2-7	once	TGTGCCAGCAGTTTAATTGGGGGCGCCCCCAACGAGCAGTACTTC	CASSLIGGAPNEQYF
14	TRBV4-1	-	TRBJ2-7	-	TGCGCCAGCAGCCCCGCGCAGTCCTCCTACGAGCAGTACTTC	CASSPAQSSYEQYF
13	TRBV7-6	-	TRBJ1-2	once	TGTGCCAGCAGCCCCCGGTGGGGAGATGGCTACACCTTC	CASSPRWGDGYTF
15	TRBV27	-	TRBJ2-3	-	TGTGCCAGCAGTTTATCGTGGGGGACCACAGATACGCAGTATTTT	CASSLSWGTTDTQYF
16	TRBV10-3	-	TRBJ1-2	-	TGTGCCATCAGTGAGGTGGATCCCAACCCCAACTATGGCTACACCTTC	CAISEVDPNPNYGYTF
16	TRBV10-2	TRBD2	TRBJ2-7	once	TGCGCCAGCAGAATACCGACTAGCGGGAGGGCCTACGAGCAGTACTTC	CASRIPTSGRAYEQYF
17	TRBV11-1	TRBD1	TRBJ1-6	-	TGTGCCAGCAGCTTAGGTCGGGGACAGACTCCGAATTCACCCCTCCACTTT	CASSLGRGQTPNSPLHF
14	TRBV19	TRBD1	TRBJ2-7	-	TGTGCCAGTAGTATGGGGACAGGGTCCGTCGAGCAGTACTTC	CASSMGTGSVEQYF
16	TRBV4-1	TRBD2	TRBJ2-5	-	TGCGCCAGCAGCCAAGATCAGGCGGGGGACGAGGAGACCCAGTACTTC	CASSQDQAGDEETQYF
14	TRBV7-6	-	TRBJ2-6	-	TGTGCCAGCAGCGAGGGCTCTGGGGCCAACGTCCTGACTTTC	CASSEGSGANVLTF
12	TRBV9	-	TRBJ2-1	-	TGTGCCAGCAGCGTAGTTTCGAGCGAGCAGTTCTTC	CASSVVSSEQFF
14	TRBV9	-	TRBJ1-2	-	TGTGCCAGCAGCGCCGACTTTCTTCGGGGCGGCTACACCTTC	CASSADFLRGGYTF
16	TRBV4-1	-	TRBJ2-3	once	TGCGCCAGCAGCCTGACCGAGACTAGGAGCACAGATACGCAGTATTTT	CASSLTETRSTDTQYF
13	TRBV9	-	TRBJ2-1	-	TGTGCCAGCAGCGTAGTCTCCCGGAATGAGCAGTTCTTC	CASSVVSRNEQFF